This is a list of T cell receptor beta chains from one sample in a study of CD4 T cells in relation to SARS-CoV-2 and coronaviruses. What these receptors recognize is not known. The protocol was immunoSEQ multiplex PCR, while the TCRdb copy is restricted to in-frame clones and leaves out a portion. The sample contains around 16,000 clones, around 77% of which appear only once. The sequenced material came from CD4+ T cells from PBMCs, cultured in vitro. The receptors originated from a human donor in good health. The CDR3 runs from the conserved cysteine through the conserved F or W. D genes are given only for firm matches. Clone size is stated in some rows and not others, as once, few, many or a class when expanded.

D gene,clone size,J gene,V gene,CDR3 DNA,CDR3 protein
TRBD2,once,TRBJ2-1,TRBV4-1,TGCGCCAGCAGCCAAGATCGGTCAGGACTAGCGGGTAACTATGAGCAGTTCTTC,CASSQDRSGLAGNYEQFF
NA,NA,TRBJ1-5,TRBV3-1/TRBV3-2,TGTGCCAGCAGCCCCTCGAGCAATCAGCCCCAGCATTTT,CASSPSSNQPQHF
TRBD2,NA,TRBJ2-2,TRBV11-2,TGTGCCAGCAGCCAAGTTGGGGGGGTCGGGGAGCTGTTTTTT,CASSQVGGVGELFF
NA,NA,TRBJ2-2,TRBV7-8,TGTGCCAGCAGCTTAGTTGAGGCCGGGGAGCTGTTTTTT,CASSLVEAGELFF
TRBD1,NA,TRBJ1-2,TRBV5-4,TGTGCCAGCAGCGAACCAACCGGGACAGGGGGGCGTCTCTATGGCTACACCTTC,CASSEPTGTGGRLYGYTF
NA,NA,TRBJ2-5,TRBV7-3,TGTGCCAGCAGCTTAGGAGGGGCTGGTGAGACCCAGTACTTC,CASSLGGAGETQYF
NA,NA,TRBJ2-2,TRBV11-2,TGTGCCAGCAGCCCCGGAGGGGGACCCATCACGCTGGGGCTGTTTTTT,CASSPGGGPITLGLFF
NA,NA,TRBJ2-7,TRBV24-1,TGTGCCACCAGTGGGGCGGGGTACGAGCAGTACTTC,CATSGAGYEQYF
NA,NA,TRBJ2-7,TRBV6-5,TGTGCCAGCAGTTACGGTCGCGGGTCCTACGAGCAGTACTTC,CASSYGRGSYEQYF
NA,NA,TRBJ2-5,TRBV7-9,TGTGCCAGCACGGGGGGCGACTACAGGGGGTCACAAGAGACCCAGTACTTC,CASTGGDYRGSQETQYF
NA,NA,TRBJ2-5,TRBV6-5,TGTGCCAGCAGTCCCAGGACAGTTTCCCGGACCCAGTACTTC,CASSPRTVSRTQYF
NA,NA,TRBJ2-7,TRBV7-9,TGTGCCAGCAGCTTAGCGCAGGCCTCCTACGAGCAGTACTTC,CASSLAQASYEQYF
TRBD2,NA,TRBJ2-7,TRBV7-2,TGTGCCAGCAGCCCTGATAGCGGGAGACTCTACGAGCAGTACTTC,CASSPDSGRLYEQYF
TRBD1,once,TRBJ2-7,TRBV14,TGTGCCAGCAGCCACCGGGACAGGGCGGTCTACGAGCAGTACTTC,CASSHRDRAVYEQYF
TRBD1,NA,TRBJ2-7,TRBV11-2,TGTGCCAGCAGCACCGGACAGGGGGCGATCACAGGTTCCTTGTTC,CASSTGQGAITGSLF
TRBD1,NA,TRBJ2-5,TRBV6-6,TGTGCCAGCAGTAGCCAGACAGGGACGGAGACCCAGTACTTC,CASSSQTGTETQYF
NA,few,TRBJ2-7,TRBV14,TGTGCCAGCAGCCAAGTTCGAGGTGAGCAGTACTTC,CASSQVRGEQYF
NA,NA,TRBJ1-1,TRBV10-3,TGTGCCTCGGGAGGGGATACTGAAGCTTTCTTT,CASGGDTEAFF
TRBD2,NA,TRBJ2-1,TRBV28,TGTGCCAGCAGTTCCGCCTCTAGCGGAAATATACAGTTCTTC,CASSSASSGNIQFF
TRBD2,NA,TRBJ2-7,TRBV5-1,TGCGCCAGCAGCTTGGCCCAGCTAGCGGGAGGGCCCTACGAGCAGTACTTC,CASSLAQLAGGPYEQYF
NA,NA,TRBJ2-3,TRBV3-1/TRBV3-2,TGTGCCAGCAGCCAAGTGGGACTGGCTCCAGATACGCAGTATTTT,CASSQVGLAPDTQYF
TRBD2,NA,TRBJ2-3,TRBV19,TGTGCCAGTAGTTTGTCGGGAGGACCAGATACGCAGTATTTT,CASSLSGGPDTQYF